A single sample gave rise to the 20 T cell receptor beta chains below, sequenced in a study of identical twins (dated by TCRdb to the mid-2010s). Library preparation was by 5' RACE. The run used an Illumina HiSeq 2000. The raw public data were reprocessed by TCRdb itself: fastp quality trimming at Q25, MiXCR clonotype calling, in-frame beta chains only. When rows share a CDR3 protein, they turn into one entry using the most common DNA and genes. This sample lists hundreds of thousands of distinct CDR3 sequences; 15% to 20% were detected once. Under 15% of the sample belongs to the ten largest clones. The sample also formed part of further work on T cells expressing NK-cell markers.

Sequencing used PBMCs. The receptors were gathered from a woman aged 18-29 years in good health.

The J gene is TRBJ1-3, the V gene TRBV7-9; D might be TRBD1 (5 bases). Germline V gives CDR1 SEHNR, CDR2 FQNEAQ (reference sequence). Trimming removed 5 bases from V and 8 bases from J, with 10 bases in between. This CDR3 has 12 residues. The chain's CDR3 is CASSRTGDTIYF. CDR3 sequence (DNA): TGTGCCAGCAGCCGAACGGGGGACACCATATATTTT.

This clonotype was found a few times. The V and J genes are TRBV7-8 and TRBJ1-5; the D gene is possibly TRBD1 (5 bases). V lost 1 base and J lost 1, with 14 bases in between. In germline, CDR1 is SGHVS, CDR2 FQNEAQ. The CDR3 runs 17 residues. CDR3 region: CASSLGPGRESNQPQHF. The CDR3 nucleotides are TGTGCCAGCAGCTTAGGGCCAGGGAGGGAGAGCAATCAGCCCCAGCATTTT. Full variable domain (remainder filled in from reference TRBV7-8 and TRBJ1-5): GAGVSQSPRYKVAKRGQDVALRCDPISGHVSLFWYQQALGQGPEFLTYFQNEAQLDKSGLPSDRFFAERPEGSVSTLKIQRTQQEDSAVYLCASSLGPGRESNQPQHFGDGTRLSIL.

This clonotype was detected ten times or more. This chain joins TRBV9 and TRBJ2-3; D remains unclear. Trimming took off 2 bases at V and 0 bases at J, with 4 bases between the two ends. The CDR3 extends over 13 amino acids. The germline V gene has CDR1 SGDLS and CDR2 YYNGEE. Here the CDR3 reads CASSVGSTDTQYF. DNA of the CDR3: TGTGCCAGCAGCGTTGGTAGCACAGATACGCAGTATTTT.

This clonotype was seen a handful of times. The chain has TRBV4-3 and TRBJ2-1; 12 nucleotides align to TRBD2. The CDR3 is 17 amino acids. The V gene's germline CDR1 is LGHNA and CDR2 YSLEER. V shed 0 bases, J shed 7 bases, and the junction held 7 bases outside the gene matches. CDR3 sequence reads: CASSQDKSLAGGNEQFF. The DNA of the CDR3 is TGCGCCAGCAGCCAAGATAAAAGTCTAGCGGGAGGGAATGAGCAGTTCTTC.

This clonotype was counted a few times. J is TRBJ2-7 and V is TRBV12-3 or TRBV12-4; 7 positions agree with TRBD2. This CDR3 contains 17 residues. The V segment lost 5 bases and the J segment 2 bases; nucleotides outside the gene matches: 15. The DNA of the CDR3 is TGTGCCAGCAGTAATCGTCCGGGAGGAGAAACCACCTACGAGCAGTACTTC. The encoded protein is CASSNRPGGETTYEQYF.

The genes are TRBV7-8 and TRBJ2-1; D may be TRBD2 (5 bases). Germline loops: CDR1 SGHVS, CDR2 FQNEAQ. The CDR3 spans 19 residues. Trimming took off 5 bases at V and 4 bases at J, with 27 bases between the two ends. The CDR3: CASSITKLIPGLAYNEQFF. CDR3 bases: TGTGCCAGCAGCATTACTAAATTAATCCCGGGTCTAGCTTACAATGAGCAGTTCTTC.

This rearrangement joins TRBV5-1 to TRBJ1-2; 9 bases fit TRBD1. CDR3 length: 15 residues. Germline V gene sequence: CDR1 SGHRS, CDR2 YFSETQ. With V trimmed by 4 bases and J by 5 bases, 9 bases remained unmatched. In DNA form, the CDR3 reads TGCGCCAGCAGCCCGCGACAGGGGGTTCGTTATGGCTACACCTTC. Translating gives CASSPRQGVRYGYTF. Using reference TRBV5-1 and TRBJ1-2 for the parts outside the CDR3, the full variable domain is KAGVTQTPRYLIKTRGQQVTLSCSPISGHRSVSWYQQTPGQGLQFLFEYFSETQRNKGNFPGRFSGRQFSNSRSEMNVSTLELGDSALYLCASSPRQGVRYGYTFGSGTRLTVV.

The chain is built from TRBV12-3 or TRBV12-4 and TRBJ1-4; D might be TRBD1 (5 bases). Between the trimmed V and J ends, which lost 9 bases and 8 bases, there was a span of 13 bases. CDR3 length equals 12 residues. CDR3 nucleotides: TGTGCCAGTCGGGACGACGGGGAAAAACTGTTTTTT. Translating gives CASRDDGEKLFF.

The chain employs TRBV2 and TRBJ2-7; 12 bases fit TRBD2. Germline V gene sequence: CDR1 SNHLY, CDR2 FYNNEI. CDR3 length: 14 amino acids. V shed 5 bases and J 8 bases; nucleotides not matched to a gene: 7. The CDR3 DNA is TGTGCCAGCAGTCGACTAGCGGGAGTAGGGAAGCAGTACTTC. It codes for CASSRLAGVGKQYF. Drawing the rest from reference TRBV2 and TRBJ2-7, the complete variable domain is EPEVTQTPSHQVTQMGQEVILRCVPISNHLYFYWYRQILGQKVEFLVSFYNNEISEKSEIFDDQFSVERPDGSNFTLKIRSTKLEDSAMYFCASSRLAGVGKQYFGPGTRLTVT.

The V call is TRBV29-1, the J call TRBJ2-7, with 8 bases fitting TRBD1. V gave up 7 bases and J gave up 3 bases; unmatched junction bases: 8. Germline values: CDR1 SQVTM, CDR2 ANQGSEA. The CDR3 totals 13 residues. The CDR3 nucleotides are TGCAGCGCCAAAATACAGGGGGTCTACGAGCAGTACTTC. This sequence encodes CSAKIQGVYEQYF.

This clonotype has a handful of counts. The chain joins TRBV12-3 or TRBV12-4 to TRBJ2-1; a weak D match, TRBD1 (5 bases). Trimming took 3 bases from V and 6 from J, leaving 9 bases between them. The CDR3 runs to 13 residues. For the CDR3, the DNA is TGTGCCAGCAGTTTCCCTGGGGCCAATGAGCAGTTCTTC. Amino acids: CASSFPGANEQFF.

The V and J genes are TRBV3-1 and TRBJ2-3; TRBD2 matches at 7 bases. CDR1 LGHDT and CDR2 YNNKEL come from the germline V gene (reference sequence). The CDR3 covers 17 residues. V dropped 0 bases and J dropped 7; count of bases not matched to a gene: 13. For the CDR3, the DNA is TGTGCCAGCAGCCAAGACCCATGGCGGGGGAGGACTCATACGCAGTATTTT. Translating gives CASSQDPWRGRTHTQYF.

The chain links TRBV20-1 to TRBJ2-7, with D possibly being TRBD2 (6 bases). The CDR3 sequence is 12 residues long. Trimming pared 4 bases from V and 2 bases from J, leaving 9 bases between. Germline V gene data show CDR1 as DFQATT and CDR2 as SNEGSKA (reference sequence). This chain's CDR3 is CSAIRGTYEQYF. The CDR3 DNA is TGCAGTGCTATCCGGGGGACCTACGAGCAGTACTTC.

This clonotype was observed a handful of times. The genes are TRBV7-8 and TRBJ2-7, with D uncertain. V lost 5 bases to trimming and J lost 6 bases, with 14 bases between them. CDR1 and CDR2 from the germline V gene are SGHVS and FQNEAQ. The CDR3 covers 13 residues. Written as DNA, the CDR3 is TGTGCCAGCAGCCCCTCCGTAACTCTCGAGCAGTACTTC. As protein: CASSPSVTLEQYF.

This clonotype has just a few counts. This rearrangement joins TRBV3-1 to TRBJ2-7; D gene unclear. The germline V and J ends were trimmed by 5 bases and 4 bases, with 9 bases remaining between them. The CDR3 loop spans 12 amino acids. The germline V gene has CDR1 LGHDT and CDR2 YNNKEL (reference sequence). CDR3 residues: CASSLSEYEQYF. Written as DNA, the CDR3 is TGTGCCAGCAGCTTATCGGAATACGAGCAGTACTTC.

The chain has TRBV30 and TRBJ2-3; unclear D gene. V was clipped by 7 bases and J by 7 bases, with 12 bases between them. CDR3 length equals 11 residues. From germline, CDR1 is GTSNPN and CDR2 SVGIG (reference sequence). The CDR3 reads CAYDPTNTQYF. In DNA, the CDR3 is TGTGCCTATGATCCCACTAATACGCAGTATTTT.

The table lists this clonotype with a few counts. This chain joins TRBV29-1 and TRBJ1-1; no clear D. Germline assignment: CDR1 SQVTM and CDR2 ANQGSEA. This CDR3 spans 16 amino acids. V dropped 2 bases and J dropped 6 bases, with 22 bases sitting between them. The CDR3: CSVELRSTFTVPEAFF. The CDR3 region has the DNA TGCAGCGTTGAATTGCGCTCTACGTTCACCGTCCCTGAAGCTTTCTTT.

There are a few counts of this clonotype. The rearrangement uses TRBV20-1 and TRBJ1-6; a possible D gene is TRBD1 (5 bases). Per the germline V gene, CDR1 is DFQATT and CDR2 is SNEGSKA (reference sequence). The CDR3 contains 15 residues. V gave up 2 bases and J gave up 1 base, with 9 bases separating them. CDR3 in amino acids: CSARWEGSYNSPLHF. The CDR3 region has the DNA TGCAGTGCTAGATGGGAGGGGTCCTATAATTCACCCCTCCACTTT.

The chain uses TRBV20-1 and TRBJ2-1; tentative D call: TRBD2 (6 bases). CDR1 is DFQATT and CDR2 is SNEGSKA in the germline V gene (reference sequence). The CDR3 covers 14 residues. The V end was cut by 4 bases, the J end by 7 bases, with 17 bases between. CDR3 amino acids: CSANKEGVRNEQFF. As DNA, the CDR3 is TGCAGTGCTAATAAGGAGGGCGTGCGGAATGAGCAGTTCTTC.

A few counts support this clonotype. The chain combines TRBV7-9 with TRBJ2-2; either TRBD1 or TRBD2 may fit D (6 bases each). The germline V gene has CDR1 SEHNR and CDR2 FQNEAQ (reference sequence). The CDR3 runs 17 residues. The V end lost 5 bases, the J end lost 0 bases, and 16 bases lay between the germline ends. Here the CDR3 reads CASSPRDTRSNTGELFF. The CDR3 DNA sequence: TGTGCCAGCAGCCCGCGGGACACTCGCTCGAACACCGGGGAGCTGTTTTTT. The full variable domain, its missing parts supplied by reference TRBV7-9 and TRBJ2-2, is DTGVSQNPRHKITKRGQNVTFRCDPISEHNRLYWYRQTLGQGPEFLTYFQNEAQLEKSRLLSDRFSAERPKGSFSTLEIQRTEQGDSAMYLCASSPRDTRSNTGELFFGEGSRLTVL.